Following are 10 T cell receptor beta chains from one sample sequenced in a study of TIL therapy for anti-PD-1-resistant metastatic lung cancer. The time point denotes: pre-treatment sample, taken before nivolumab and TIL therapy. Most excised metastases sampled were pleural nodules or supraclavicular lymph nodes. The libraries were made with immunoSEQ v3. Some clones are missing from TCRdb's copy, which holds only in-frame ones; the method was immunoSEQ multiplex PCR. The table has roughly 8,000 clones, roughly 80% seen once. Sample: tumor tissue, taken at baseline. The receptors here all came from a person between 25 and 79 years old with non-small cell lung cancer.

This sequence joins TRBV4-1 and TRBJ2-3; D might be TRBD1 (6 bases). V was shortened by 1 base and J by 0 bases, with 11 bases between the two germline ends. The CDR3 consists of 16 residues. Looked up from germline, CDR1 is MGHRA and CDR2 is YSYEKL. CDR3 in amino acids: CASSQAWGLSTDTQYF. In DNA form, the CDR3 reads TGCGCCAGCAGCCAAGCATGGGGGCTTAGCACAGATACGCAGTATTTT.

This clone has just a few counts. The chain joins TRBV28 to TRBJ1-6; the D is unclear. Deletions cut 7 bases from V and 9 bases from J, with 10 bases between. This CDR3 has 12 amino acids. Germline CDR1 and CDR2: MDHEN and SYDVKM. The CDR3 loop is CASKGLVSPLHF. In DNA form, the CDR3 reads TGTGCCAGCAAAGGGTTGGTTTCACCCCTCCACTTT. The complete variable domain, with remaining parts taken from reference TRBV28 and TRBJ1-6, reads DVKVTQSSRYLVKRTGEKVFLECVQDMDHENMFWYRQDPGLGLRLIYFSYDVKMKEKGDIPEGYSVSREKKERFSLILESASTNQTSMYLCASKGLVSPLHFGNGTRLTVT.

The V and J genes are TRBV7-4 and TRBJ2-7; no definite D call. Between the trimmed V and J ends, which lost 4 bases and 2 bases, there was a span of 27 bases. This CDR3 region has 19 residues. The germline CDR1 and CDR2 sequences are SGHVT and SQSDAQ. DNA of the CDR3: TGTGCCAGCAGCTCCTACCCTAAGTATTTATTGGACCGACCCTACGAGCAGTACTTC. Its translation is CASSSYPKYLLDRPYEQYF.

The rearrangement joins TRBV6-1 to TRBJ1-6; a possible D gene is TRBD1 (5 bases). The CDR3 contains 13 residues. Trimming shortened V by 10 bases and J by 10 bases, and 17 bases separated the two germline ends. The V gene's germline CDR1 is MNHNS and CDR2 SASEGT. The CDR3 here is CAILQDLTSPLHF. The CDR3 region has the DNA TGTGCCATCCTACAGGACCTAACCTCACCCCTCCACTTT.

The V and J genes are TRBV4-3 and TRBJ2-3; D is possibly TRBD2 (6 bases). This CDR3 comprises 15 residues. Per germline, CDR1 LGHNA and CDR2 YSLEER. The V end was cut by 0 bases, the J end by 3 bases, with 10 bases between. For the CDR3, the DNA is TGCGCCAGCAGCCAAGAAGGCGGGAAGACAGATACGCAGTATTTT. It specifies CASSQEGGKTDTQYF.

CDR3: CASSQRETQYF. DNA of the CDR3: TGCGCCAGCAGCCAAAGGGAGACCCAGTACTTC. This chain joins TRBV4-1 and TRBJ2-5; D remains unclear. Looked up from germline, CDR1 is MGHRA and CDR2 is YSYEKL. The CDR3 has 11 amino acids. Trimming pared 2 bases from V and 5 bases from J, leaving 3 bases between.

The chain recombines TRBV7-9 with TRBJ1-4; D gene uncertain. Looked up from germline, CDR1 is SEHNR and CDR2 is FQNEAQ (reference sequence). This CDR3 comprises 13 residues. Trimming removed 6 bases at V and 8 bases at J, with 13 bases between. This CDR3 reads CASSERAYEKLFF. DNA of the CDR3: TGTGCCAGCAGTGAGAGGGCATACGAAAAACTGTTTTTT.

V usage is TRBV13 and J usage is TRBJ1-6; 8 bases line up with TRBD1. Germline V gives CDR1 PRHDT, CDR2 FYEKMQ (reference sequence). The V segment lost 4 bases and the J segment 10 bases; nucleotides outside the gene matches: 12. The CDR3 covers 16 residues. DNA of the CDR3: TGTGCCAGCAGCTCGGTACAGGGGGATGCTAGATCACCCCTCCACTTT. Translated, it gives CASSSVQGDARSPLHF.

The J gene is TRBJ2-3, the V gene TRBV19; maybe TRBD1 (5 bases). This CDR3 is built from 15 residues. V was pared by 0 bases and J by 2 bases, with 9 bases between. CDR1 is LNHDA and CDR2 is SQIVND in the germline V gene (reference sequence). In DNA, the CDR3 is TGTGCCAGTAGTATAGATGGACAACCCACAGATACGCAGTATTTT. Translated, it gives CASSIDGQPTDTQYF. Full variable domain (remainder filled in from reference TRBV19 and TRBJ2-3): DGGITQSPKYLFRKEGQNVTLSCEQNLNHDAMYWYRQDPGQGLRLIYYSQIVNDFQKGDIAEGYSVSREKKESFPLTVTSAQKNPTAFYLCASSIDGQPTDTQYFGPGTRLTVL.

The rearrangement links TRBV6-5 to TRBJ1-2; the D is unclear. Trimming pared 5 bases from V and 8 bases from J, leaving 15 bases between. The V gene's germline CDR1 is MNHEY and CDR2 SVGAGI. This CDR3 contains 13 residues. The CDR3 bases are TGTGCCAGCAGTGCCCTCATACAAGGCGGCTACACCTTC. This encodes CASSALIQGGYTF.